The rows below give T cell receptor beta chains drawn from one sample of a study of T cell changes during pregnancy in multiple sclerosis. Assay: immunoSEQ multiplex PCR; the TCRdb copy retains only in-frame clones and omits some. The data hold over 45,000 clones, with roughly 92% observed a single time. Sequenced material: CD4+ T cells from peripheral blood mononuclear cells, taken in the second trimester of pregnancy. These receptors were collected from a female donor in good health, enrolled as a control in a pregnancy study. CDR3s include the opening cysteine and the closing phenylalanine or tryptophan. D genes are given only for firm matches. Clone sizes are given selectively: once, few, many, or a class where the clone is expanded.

CDR3nt: TGCGCCAGCAACCCGACACAAATAAACACTGAAGCTTTCTTT
CDR3aa: CASNPTQINTEAFF
v_gene: TRBV5-1
d_gene: .
j_gene: TRBJ1-1
abundance: .

CDR3nt: TGTGCTAGTGGTTTGAAGACTAGCGGGAAACGGCCAGATACGCAGTATTTT
CDR3aa: CASGLKTSGKRPDTQYF
v_gene: TRBV12-5
d_gene: TRBD2
j_gene: TRBJ2-3
abundance: few

CDR3nt: TGTGCCAGCAGCTTGGAGCTAGCGGGACAGGAGACCCAGTACTTC
CDR3aa: CASSLELAGQETQYF
v_gene: TRBV5-8
d_gene: TRBD2
j_gene: TRBJ2-5
abundance: .

CDR3nt: TGCAGTGCTGGAAGGACAGGGGGAGCTTTCTTT
CDR3aa: CSAGRTGGAFF
v_gene: TRBV20-1
d_gene: TRBD1
j_gene: TRBJ1-1
abundance: few

CDR3nt: TGTGCCAGCAGCTTGGAGGGACAGCGATACACTGAAGCTTTCTTT
CDR3aa: CASSLEGQRYTEAFF
v_gene: TRBV5-8
d_gene: TRBD1
j_gene: TRBJ1-1
abundance: .

CDR3nt: TGTGCCAGCATTGTGGGCACTGAGCAGTTCTTC
CDR3aa: CASIVGTEQFF
v_gene: TRBV28
d_gene: .
j_gene: TRBJ2-1
abundance: .

CDR3nt: TGCAGCGGCCAGGGCAGCGTGGACGGGGGGACCCAGTACTTC
CDR3aa: CSGQGSVDGGTQYF
v_gene: TRBV29-1
d_gene: .
j_gene: TRBJ2-5
abundance: .

CDR3nt: TGCGCCAGCTTCCCCATCGGACAGGGAAATGAAAAACTGTTTTTT
CDR3aa: CASFPIGQGNEKLFF
v_gene: TRBV4-1
d_gene: TRBD1
j_gene: TRBJ1-4
abundance: .

CDR3nt: TGTGCCAGTAGTATGGTCAGGAGGTACCCTGGAAACACCATATATTTT
CDR3aa: CASSMVRRYPGNTIYF
v_gene: TRBV19
d_gene: .
j_gene: TRBJ1-3
abundance: .

CDR3nt: TGTGCCAGCAGTCCAGGGGCCTCTAATGAAAAACTGTTTTTT
CDR3aa: CASSPGASNEKLFF
v_gene: TRBV7-8
d_gene: .
j_gene: TRBJ1-4
abundance: .

CDR3nt: TGTGCCAGCTCACCAGGAACAGGGGGGGTTATTATCCAAGAGACCCAGTACTTC
CDR3aa: CASSPGTGGVIIQETQYF
v_gene: TRBV18
d_gene: .
j_gene: TRBJ2-5
abundance: .

CDR3nt: TGTGCCAGCAGTCCATTACAACCGGGACTAGCGGTGGACTTC
CDR3aa: CASSPLQPGLAVDF
v_gene: TRBV27
d_gene: TRBD2
j_gene: TRBJ2-7
abundance: .

CDR3nt: TGCGCCAGCAGTGAGGCTCAGGGGGCCTACAATGAGCAGTTCTTC
CDR3aa: CASSEAQGAYNEQFF
v_gene: TRBV10-1
d_gene: TRBD1
j_gene: TRBJ2-1
abundance: .

CDR3nt: TGTGCCATCAGTGGGATGACTAGCGGGAGCGGGCAGTTCTTC
CDR3aa: CAISGMTSGSGQFF
v_gene: TRBV10-3
d_gene: TRBD2
j_gene: TRBJ2-1
abundance: .

CDR3nt: TGTGCCACCAGCAGAGAACACAGGGACCCTAACGAAAAACTGTTTTTT
CDR3aa: CATSREHRDPNEKLFF
v_gene: TRBV15
d_gene: .
j_gene: TRBJ1-4
abundance: .

CDR3nt: TGTGCCAGCAGCCCGGGACTAGCGGGGCCGGGTCACTTC
CDR3aa: CASSPGLAGPGHF
v_gene: TRBV7-2
d_gene: TRBD2
j_gene: TRBJ2-5
abundance: .

CDR3nt: TGTGCCAGCAGTTATCTTCGTTCACCCCTCCACTTT
CDR3aa: CASSYLRSPLHF
v_gene: TRBV28
d_gene: .
j_gene: TRBJ1-6
abundance: few

CDR3nt: TGTGCCAGCAGCCCGAGGACTAGCGGGATTTACAATGAGCAGTTCTTC
CDR3aa: CASSPRTSGIYNEQFF
v_gene: TRBV4-2
d_gene: TRBD2
j_gene: TRBJ2-1
abundance: .

CDR3nt: TGTGCCAGCAGCGTAGCTGCCAGCCACAGCCAAGAGACCCAGTACTTC
CDR3aa: CASSVAASHSQETQYF
v_gene: TRBV9
d_gene: .
j_gene: TRBJ2-5
abundance: .

CDR3nt: TGTGCCAGCAGTTACTCTTTGGCCCCGGCGGCTACGCAGTATTTT
CDR3aa: CASSYSLAPAATQYF
v_gene: TRBV6-5
d_gene: .
j_gene: TRBJ2-3
abundance: .

CDR3nt: TGCGCCAGCAGCTTAACGACTAGCGGGGGGGCGTATACGCAGTATTTT
CDR3aa: CASSLTTSGGAYTQYF
v_gene: TRBV5-1
d_gene: TRBD2
j_gene: TRBJ2-3
abundance: .

CDR3nt: TGTGCCAGCAGCGTCCTAGCTGCAACTAATGAAAAACTGTTTTTT
CDR3aa: CASSVLAATNEKLFF
v_gene: TRBV9
d_gene: .
j_gene: TRBJ1-4
abundance: .

CDR3nt: TGCGCCAGCGGTAGCGGGAGGGGTTCGGGGCAGTTCTTC
CDR3aa: CASGSGRGSGQFF
v_gene: TRBV5-1
d_gene: TRBD2
j_gene: TRBJ2-1
abundance: once

CDR3nt: TGTGCCAGCAGCTGGGGACTAGCGGGAGGACTACAGTTCTTC
CDR3aa: CASSWGLAGGLQFF
v_gene: TRBV11-3
d_gene: TRBD2
j_gene: TRBJ2-1
abundance: .